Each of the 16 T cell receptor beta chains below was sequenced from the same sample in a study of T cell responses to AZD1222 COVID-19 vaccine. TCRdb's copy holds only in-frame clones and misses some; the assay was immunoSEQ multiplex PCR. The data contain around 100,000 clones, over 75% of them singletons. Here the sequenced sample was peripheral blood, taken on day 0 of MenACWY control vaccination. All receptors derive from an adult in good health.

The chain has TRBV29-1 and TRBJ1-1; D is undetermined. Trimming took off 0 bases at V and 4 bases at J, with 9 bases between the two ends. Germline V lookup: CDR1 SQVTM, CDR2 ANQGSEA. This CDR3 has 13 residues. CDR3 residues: CSVEDSPGTEAFF. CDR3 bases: TGCAGCGTTGAAGATAGCCCGGGCACTGAAGCTTTCTTT. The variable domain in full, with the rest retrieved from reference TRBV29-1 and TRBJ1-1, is SAVISQKPSRDICQRGTSLTIQCQVDSQVTMMFWYRQQPGQSLTLIATANQGSEATYESGFVIDKFPISRPNLTFSTLTVSNMSPEDSSIYLCSVEDSPGTEAFFGQGTRLTVV.

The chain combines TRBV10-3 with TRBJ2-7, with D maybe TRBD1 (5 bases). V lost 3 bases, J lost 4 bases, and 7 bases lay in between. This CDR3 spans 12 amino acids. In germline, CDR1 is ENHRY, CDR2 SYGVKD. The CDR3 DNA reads TGTGCCATCAGTGATAGGGGTTACGAGCAGTACTTC. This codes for CAISDRGYEQYF.

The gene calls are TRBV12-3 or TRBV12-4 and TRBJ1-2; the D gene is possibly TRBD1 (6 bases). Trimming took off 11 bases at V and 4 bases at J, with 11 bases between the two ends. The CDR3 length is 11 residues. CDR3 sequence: CAVGGFYGYTF. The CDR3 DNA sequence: TGTGCCGTGGGGGGCTTCTATGGCTACACCTTC.

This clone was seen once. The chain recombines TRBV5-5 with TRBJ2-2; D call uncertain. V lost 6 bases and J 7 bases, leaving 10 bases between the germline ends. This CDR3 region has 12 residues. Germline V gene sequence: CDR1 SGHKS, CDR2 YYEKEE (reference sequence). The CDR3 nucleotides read TGTGCCAGCACCCCCGACGACGGGGAGCTGTTTTTT. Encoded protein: CASTPDDGELFF.

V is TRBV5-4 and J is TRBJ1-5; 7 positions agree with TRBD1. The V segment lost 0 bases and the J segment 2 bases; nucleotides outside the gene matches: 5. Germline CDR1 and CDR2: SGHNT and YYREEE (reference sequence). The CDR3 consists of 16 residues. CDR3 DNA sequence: TGTGCCAGCAGCTTGGATGGACAGGACGGCAATCAGCCCCAGCATTTT. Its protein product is CASSLDGQDGNQPQHF.

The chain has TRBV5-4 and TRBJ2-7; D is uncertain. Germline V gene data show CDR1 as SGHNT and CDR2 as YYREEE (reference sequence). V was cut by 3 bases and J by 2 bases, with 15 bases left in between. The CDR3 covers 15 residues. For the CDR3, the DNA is TGTGCCAGCAGCTCCTACGGAGTCGCACCCTACGAGCAGTACTTC. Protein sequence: CASSSYGVAPYEQYF.

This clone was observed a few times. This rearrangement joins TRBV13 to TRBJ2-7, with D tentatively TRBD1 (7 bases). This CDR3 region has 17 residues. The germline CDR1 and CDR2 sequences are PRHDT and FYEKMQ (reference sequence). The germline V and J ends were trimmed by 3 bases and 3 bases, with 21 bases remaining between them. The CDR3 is CASSFNYRDSGYYEQYF. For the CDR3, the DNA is TGTGCCAGCAGCTTCAACTACCGGGACAGCGGGTACTACGAGCAGTACTTC.

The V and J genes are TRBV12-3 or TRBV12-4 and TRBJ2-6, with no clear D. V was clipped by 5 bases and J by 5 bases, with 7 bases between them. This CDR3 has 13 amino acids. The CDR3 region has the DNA TGTGCCAGCAGTCCGAGCAGGGCCAACGTCCTGACTTTC. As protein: CASSPSRANVLTF.

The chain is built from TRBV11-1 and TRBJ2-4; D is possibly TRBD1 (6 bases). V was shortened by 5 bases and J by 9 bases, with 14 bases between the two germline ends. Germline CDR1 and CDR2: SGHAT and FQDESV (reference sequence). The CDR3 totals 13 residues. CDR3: CASSPQGLAIQYF. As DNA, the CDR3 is TGTGCCAGCAGCCCACAGGGTCTTGCCATTCAGTACTTC.

Here the CDR3 reads CASGTRGGPGELFF. The CDR3 region has the DNA TGCGCCAGCGGGACCCGAGGGGGGCCCGGGGAGCTGTTTTTT. The rearrangement joins TRBV5-1 to TRBJ2-2; tentatively, D is TRBD1 or TRBD2 (6 bases each). Germline V gene lookup returns CDR1 SGHRS and CDR2 YFSETQ. The CDR3 length is 14 residues. V was clipped by 7 bases and J by 6 bases, with 16 bases between them.

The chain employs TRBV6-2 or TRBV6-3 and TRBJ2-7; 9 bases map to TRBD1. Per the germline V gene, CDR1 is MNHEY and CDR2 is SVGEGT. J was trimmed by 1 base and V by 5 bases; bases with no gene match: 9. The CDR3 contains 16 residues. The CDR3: CASSKTGGFESYEQYF. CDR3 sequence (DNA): TGTGCCAGCAGTAAAACAGGGGGCTTTGAGTCCTACGAGCAGTACTTC.

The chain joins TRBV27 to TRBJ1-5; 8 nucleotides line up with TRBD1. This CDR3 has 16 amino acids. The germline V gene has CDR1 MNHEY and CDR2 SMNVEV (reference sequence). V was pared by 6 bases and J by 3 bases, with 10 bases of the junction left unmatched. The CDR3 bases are TGTGCCAGCAGAGACAGGGGCGGAGTGTACAATCAGCCCCAGCATTTT. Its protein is CASRDRGGVYNQPQHF.

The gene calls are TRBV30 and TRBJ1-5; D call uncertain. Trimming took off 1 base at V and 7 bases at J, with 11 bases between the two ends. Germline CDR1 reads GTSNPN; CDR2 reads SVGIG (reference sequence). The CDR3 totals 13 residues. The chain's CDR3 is CAWSGFYEQPQHF. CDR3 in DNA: TGTGCCTGGAGTGGTTTTTATGAACAGCCCCAGCATTTT.

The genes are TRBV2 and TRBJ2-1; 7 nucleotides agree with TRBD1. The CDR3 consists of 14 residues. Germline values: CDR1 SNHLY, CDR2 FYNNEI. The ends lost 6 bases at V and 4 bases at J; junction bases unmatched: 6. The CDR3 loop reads CASSPGQKYNEQFF. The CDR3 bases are TGTGCCAGCAGCCCGGGACAGAAGTACAATGAGCAGTTCTTC.

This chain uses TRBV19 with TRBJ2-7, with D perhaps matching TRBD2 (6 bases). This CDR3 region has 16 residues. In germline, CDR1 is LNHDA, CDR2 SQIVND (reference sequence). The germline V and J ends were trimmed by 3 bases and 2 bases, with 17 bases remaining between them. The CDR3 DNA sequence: TGTGCCAGTAGTATGGGGGGAGTTGGTCCCGCCTACGAGCAGTACTTC. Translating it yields CASSMGGVGPAYEQYF.

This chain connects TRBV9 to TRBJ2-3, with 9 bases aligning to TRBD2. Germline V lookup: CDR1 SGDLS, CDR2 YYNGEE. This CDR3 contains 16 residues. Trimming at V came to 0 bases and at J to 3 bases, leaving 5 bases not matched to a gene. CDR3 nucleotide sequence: TGTGCCAGCAGCGTAGGGGTTAGCGGGGGAACAGATACGCAGTATTTT. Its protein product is CASSVGVSGGTDTQYF.